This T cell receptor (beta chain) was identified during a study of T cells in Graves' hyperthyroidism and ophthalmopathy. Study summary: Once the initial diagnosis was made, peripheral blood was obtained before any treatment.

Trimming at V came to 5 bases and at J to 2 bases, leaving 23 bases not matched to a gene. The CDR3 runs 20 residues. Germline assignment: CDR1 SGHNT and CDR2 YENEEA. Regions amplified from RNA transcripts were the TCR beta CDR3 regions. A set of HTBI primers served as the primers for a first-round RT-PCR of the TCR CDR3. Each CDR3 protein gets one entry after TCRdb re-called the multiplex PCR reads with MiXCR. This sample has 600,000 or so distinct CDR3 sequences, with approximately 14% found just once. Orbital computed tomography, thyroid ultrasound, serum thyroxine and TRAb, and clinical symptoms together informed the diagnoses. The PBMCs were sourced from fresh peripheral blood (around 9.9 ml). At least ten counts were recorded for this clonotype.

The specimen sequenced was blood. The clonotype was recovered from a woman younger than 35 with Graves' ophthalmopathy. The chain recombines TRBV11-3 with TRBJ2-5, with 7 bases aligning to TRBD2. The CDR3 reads CASSIPPGGGLAEEQETQYF. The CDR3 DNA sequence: TGTGCCAGCAGCATCCCTCCCGGCGGGGGTCTAGCCGAAGAACAAGAGACCCAGTACTTC.